The sequence of this T cell receptor (beta chain) was determined in a study of T cell repertoires in cytomegalovirus infection. Looking at the study overall: As its CMV epitopes, the study selected recently identified HLA-C-restricted and well-studied HLA-B-restricted targets. Study-wide results and limits: Predominance within the ex vivo response was attributable to HLA-C-restricted CMV-specific TCR beta clonotypes.

TCRdb passed the reads through MiXCR, listing each CDR3 protein once. In the table there are around 800,000 distinct CDR3 sequences, 30% to 35% of which are singletons. Comments on this clonotype: What it recognizes is unknown.

This material consisted of cultured CD8+ T cells from PBMCs, taken from culture after CMV antigen stimulation. This clonotype was sampled from a human donor in good health (CMV status not recorded). Some clones in this sample may be carry-over from other donors' samples.

The CDR3, as DNA: TGTGCCAGCCGCCCCCGACCTCGACTCAGTCTCACGGATACGCAGTATTTT. This gives the protein CASRPRPRLSLTDTQYF. The rearrangement uses TRBV5-6 and TRBJ2-3; D not certain. CDR3 size: 17 residues. Germline lookup yields CDR1 SGHDT and CDR2 YYEEEE. V was cut by 7 bases and J by 6 bases, with 27 bases left in between.